A single sample is the source of the 26 T cell receptor beta chains below, sequenced in a study of cytomegalovirus exposure and HLA in healthy donors. A multiplex PCR was run with 60 Vbeta primers and 13 Jbeta primers. Using immunoSEQ multiplex PCR, the repertoire was profiled, and TCRdb retains in-frame clones only, with some absent. Found here are about 120,000 clones, about 80% of them singletons; the top ten hold around 30%. Input material: PBMCs. Receptors were obtained from a man aged 55-75 years in good health and CMV-seropositive.

The chain is built from TRBV28 and TRBJ1-1; no clear D gene. CDR3 size: 12 residues. V dropped 10 bases and J dropped 0 bases, with 9 bases sitting between them. Germline V gives CDR1 MDHEN, CDR2 SYDVKM. Here the CDR3 DNA reads TGTGCCACCGCCCGGGTGAACACTGAAGCTTTCTTT. This gives the protein CATARVNTEAFF. The whole variable domain, filled in from reference TRBV28 and TRBJ1-1, reads DVKVTQSSRYLVKRTGEKVFLECVQDMDHENMFWYRQDPGLGLRLIYFSYDVKMKEKGDIPEGYSVSREKKERFSLILESASTNQTSMYLCATARVNTEAFFGQGTRLTVV.

The chain couples TRBV15 to TRBJ2-1, with D possibly TRBD2 on 5 matching bases. CDR3 length equals 17 residues. V lost 0 bases to trimming and J lost 2 bases, with 14 bases between them. Germline CDR1 is LNHNV and CDR2 is YYDKDF (reference sequence). DNA of the CDR3: TGTGCCACCAGCAGAGATGGCGGAGCGGCTACCTACAATGAGCAGTTCTTC. This encodes CATSRDGGAATYNEQFF.

The chain recombines TRBV29-1 with TRBJ1-2, with D tentatively TRBD1 (6 bases). V dropped 5 bases and J dropped 5 bases, with 9 bases sitting between them. The CDR3 extends over 11 amino acids. The germline gives CDR1 SQVTM, CDR2 ANQGSEA. In DNA, the CDR3 is TGCAGCGTTCCACAGGGTTATGGCTACACCTTC. As protein: CSVPQGYGYTF.

There are a few counts of this clone. This chain connects TRBV5-5 to TRBJ1-1, with D uncertain. Germline CDR1 and CDR2: SGHKS and YYEKEE (reference sequence). V shed 2 bases and J shed 3 bases, with 8 bases lying between them. This CDR3 contains 13 residues. CDR3 sequence reads: CASSFGWYTEAFF. In DNA form, the CDR3 reads TGTGCCAGCAGCTTCGGGTGGTACACTGAAGCTTTCTTT.

The sample holds one count of this clone. The chain carries TRBV5-1 and TRBJ2-7; 11 nucleotides align to TRBD2. CDR3 size: 14 residues. Trimming removed 5 bases from V and 5 bases from J; junction bases left unmatched: 6. Germline CDR1 reads SGHRS; CDR2 reads YFSETQ. The CDR3 coding sequence is TGCGCCAGCAGGGCTAGCGGGAGGTACGACGAGCAGTACTTC. Its protein product is CASRASGRYDEQYF.

The chain joins TRBV12-1 to TRBJ2-1; the table's D call of TRBD2 was not tested on the DNA. TRBV12-1 is shown as a pseudogene. The CDR3 length is 15 residues. For the CDR3, the DNA is TGTGCCAGCACGAATCGGCTAGCGGTTAACAATGAGCAGTTCTTC. It yields the protein CASTNRLAVNNEQFF.

V usage is TRBV25-1 and J usage is TRBJ1-2; 10 bases fit TRBD1. The trim removed 1 base at V and 0 bases at J, leaving 2 bases unmatched. The germline gives CDR1 MGHDK, CDR2 SYGVNS. The CDR3 length is 16 residues. The DNA of the CDR3 is TGTGCCAGCAGTGAATCGGGGACAGGGGCTAACTATGGCTACACCTTC. Translated: CASSESGTGANYGYTF.

CDR3 in amino acids: CASSLGRLAGDHYYEQYF. The CDR3 nucleotides are TGCGCCAGCAGCTTGGGAAGACTAGCGGGAGACCATTACTACGAGCAGTACTTC. The chain has TRBV5-1 and TRBJ2-5; TRBD2 matches 12 bases. Judging by the DNA end, TRBJ2-7 fits better; the J call may be wrong. Germline V gives CDR1 SGHRS, CDR2 YFSETQ. The CDR3 sequence is 18 residues long.

The rearrangement uses TRBV5-1 and TRBJ2-3; TRBD2 matches 10 bases. This CDR3 has 16 amino acids. J was trimmed by 2 bases and V by 4 bases; bases with no gene match: 7. Germline V gene data show CDR1 as SGHRS and CDR2 as YFSETQ. The DNA of the CDR3 is TGCGCCAGCAGCCCCGGGACTAGCGCATTCACAGATACGCAGTATTTT. Translating gives CASSPGTSAFTDTQYF.

V usage is TRBV5-1 and J usage is TRBJ1-6; D possibly corresponds to TRBD1 (6 bases). From germline, CDR1 is SGHRS and CDR2 YFSETQ. CDR3 size: 16 residues. V dropped 0 bases and J dropped 4 bases, with 11 bases sitting between them. CDR3 sequence: CASSLAGQRYNSPLHF. DNA for the CDR3: TGCGCCAGCAGCTTGGCCGGACAGAGATATAATTCACCCCTCCACTTT. The full variable domain, rest sourced from reference TRBV5-1 and TRBJ1-6, is KAGVTQTPRYLIKTRGQQVTLSCSPISGHRSVSWYQQTPGQGLQFLFEYFSETQRNKGNFPGRFSGRQFSNSRSEMNVSTLELGDSALYLCASSLAGQRYNSPLHFGNGTRLTVT.

The rearrangement joins TRBV5-1 to TRBJ2-7; 10 positions match TRBD1. The V gene's germline CDR1 is SGHRS and CDR2 YFSETQ. CDR3 size: 14 residues. V lost 5 bases, J lost 3 bases, and 5 bases stayed unmatched. The CDR3 sequence is CASSGQGGVYEQYF. CDR3 sequence (DNA): TGCGCCAGCAGTGGACAGGGGGGTGTCTACGAGCAGTACTTC.

V usage is TRBV13 and J usage is TRBJ2-7; 8 bases agree with TRBD1. There are 15 residues in the CDR3. Germline V gene data show CDR1 as PRHDT and CDR2 as FYEKMQ (reference sequence). The V segment lost 0 bases and the J segment 5 bases; nucleotides outside the gene matches: 6. The CDR3 region is CASSLGDREVHEQYF. CDR3 nucleotide sequence: TGTGCCAGCAGCTTAGGGGACAGGGAGGTACACGAGCAGTACTTC.

The chain carries TRBV19 and TRBJ2-7, with 7 bases matching TRBD1. Germline V CDR1 and CDR2: LNHDA, SQIVND (reference sequence). With V trimmed by 5 bases and J by 0 bases, 7 bases remained unmatched. The CDR3 is made up of 15 amino acids. CDR3 region: CASSSRTGSSYEQYF. The CDR3 nucleotides are TGTGCCAGTAGTTCCCGGACAGGCAGCTCCTACGAGCAGTACTTC.

The chain uses TRBV9 and TRBJ2-5; 8 bases agree with TRBD1. CDR3 length: 14 residues. V was pared by 0 bases and J by 5 bases, with 3 bases of the junction left unmatched. CDR1 and CDR2 from the germline V gene are SGDLS and YYNGEE. The CDR3 sequence: CASSVGAGGETQYF. The CDR3 bases are TGTGCCAGCAGCGTAGGAGCAGGGGGCGAGACCCAGTACTTC.

V usage is TRBV5-6 and J usage is TRBJ2-5; no definite D call. With 0 bases removed from V and 0 bases from J, the gap between germline ends came to 6 bases. Germline V CDR1 and CDR2: SGHDT, YYEEEE. This CDR3 is 14 amino acids long. CDR3 DNA: TGTGCCAGCAGCTTGGGTCGGTACCAAGAGACCCAGTACTTC. It encodes CASSLGRYQETQYF.

Details on this clone: Other DNA sequences within the sample encode an identical CDR3. The chain is built from TRBV5-1 and TRBJ1-1, with unresolved D. Germline-derived CDR1 and CDR2 are SGHRS and YFSETQ. V lost 1 base, J lost 1 base, and 5 bases lay in between. There are 13 residues in the CDR3. The CDR3 reads CASSLYRNTEAFF. The CDR3 DNA reads as TGCGCCAGCAGCTTGTATAGGAACACTGAAGCTTTCTTT.

V and J are TRBV5-1 and TRBJ2-1; no clear D. The CDR3 has 13 amino acids. V was trimmed by 0 bases and J by 4 bases, leaving 5 bases between them. The germline gives CDR1 SGHRS, CDR2 YFSETQ. CDR3 coding DNA: TGCGCCAGCAGCTTGGTCCCTTACAATGAGCAGTTCTTC. Protein: CASSLVPYNEQFF.

The chain employs TRBV9 and TRBJ2-2; D perhaps matches TRBD2 (5 bases). Trimming left V 0 bases short and J 3 bases short, with 9 bases between. The germline gives CDR1 SGDLS, CDR2 YYNGEE. This CDR3 is built from 15 residues. As DNA, the CDR3 is TGTGCCAGCAGCGTAGACCCGGGATACACCGGGGAGCTGTTTTTT. The encoded protein is CASSVDPGYTGELFF.

The J gene is TRBJ1-1, the V gene TRBV30, with 10 bases matching TRBD1. The CDR3 extends over 15 amino acids. The V gene's germline CDR1 is GTSNPN and CDR2 SVGIG (reference sequence). J lost 4 bases, V lost 0 bases, and 5 bases had no gene match. In DNA, the CDR3 is TGTGCCTGGAGTGTAGGAGGGACAGGGGCCACTGAAGCTTTCTTT. Its protein is CAWSVGGTGATEAFF. The variable domain in full, with the rest retrieved from reference TRBV30 and TRBJ1-1, is SQTIHQWPATLVQPVGSPLSLECTVEGTSNPNLYWYRQAAGRGLQLLFYSVGIGQISSEVPQNLSASRPQDRQFILSSKKLLLSDSGFYLCAWSVGGTGATEAFFGQGTRLTVV.

V is TRBV2 and J is TRBJ1-4, with 7 bases identical to TRBD1. The CDR3 is 16 amino acids. The V and J ends lost 7 bases and 8 bases, in that order; junction bases with no gene match: 16. Germline lookup yields CDR1 SNHLY and CDR2 FYNNEI. CDR3 region: CASKTPWDSRWEKLFF. CDR3 bases: TGTGCCAGCAAGACCCCCTGGGACAGCCGCTGGGAAAAACTGTTTTTT. Supplemented by reference TRBV2 and TRBJ1-4, the full variable domain reads EPEVTQTPSHQVTQMGQEVILRCVPISNHLYFYWYRQILGQKVEFLVSFYNNEISEKSEIFDDQFSVERPDGSNFTLKIRSTKLEDSAMYFCASKTPWDSRWEKLFFGSGTQLSVL.

The chain uses TRBV4-2 and TRBJ2-7; 9 bases line up with TRBD1. The V gene end was trimmed by 7 bases and the J gene end by 3 bases; junction bases not matched to a gene: 10. Germline CDR1 LGHNA, CDR2 YNFKEQ. The CDR3 totals 15 residues. Here the CDR3 reads CASTKGGTGNYEQYF. DNA of the CDR3: TGTGCCAGCACCAAAGGAGGGACAGGGAACTACGAGCAGTACTTC.

The chain joins TRBV9 to TRBJ1-6; D unresolved. The CDR3 spans 15 residues. Germline V CDR1 and CDR2: SGDLS, YYNGEE. Trimming removed 0 bases from V and 7 bases from J, with 11 bases in between. CDR3 coding DNA: TGTGCCAGCAGCGTAGATTTCAGGATCAATTCACCCCTCCACTTT. This gives the protein CASSVDFRINSPLHF.

The genes are TRBV10-3 and TRBJ1-2; 8 bases align to TRBD1. Germline V gives CDR1 ENHRY, CDR2 SYGVKD. This CDR3 comprises 13 residues. V gave up 3 bases and J gave up 5 bases; unmatched junction bases: 2. As DNA, the CDR3 is TGTGCCATCAGTGACAGGGGGCAGTATGGCTACACCTTC. Translation gives CAISDRGQYGYTF.

The chain couples TRBV2 to TRBJ1-2, with a weak D call TRBD1 (5 bases). Germline V gene data show CDR1 as SNHLY and CDR2 as FYNNEI. The germline V and J ends were trimmed by 8 bases and 4 bases, with 17 bases remaining between them. There are 14 residues in the CDR3. The CDR3 is CASLQDGQIYGYTF. CDR3 sequence (DNA): TGTGCCAGCCTTCAGGACGGACAAATCTATGGCTACACCTTC.

This chain links TRBV7-6 with TRBJ1-6, with TRBD1 matching 12 bases. The CDR3 extends over 16 amino acids. J was trimmed by 9 bases and V by 0 bases; bases with no gene match: 3. Germline V gene sequence: CDR1 SGHVS, CDR2 FNYEAQ. The CDR3 DNA reads as TGTGCCAGCAGCTTAGCCGGGACAGGGGGCGGTTCACCCCTCCACTTT. Residues: CASSLAGTGGGSPLHF.

CDR3 DNA: TGTGCCAGCAGCTTGGATACGGGTAACTATGGCTACACCTTC. Amino acids: CASSLDTGNYGYTF. The chain joins TRBV5-4 to TRBJ1-2; D is ambiguous. The germline V gene encodes CDR1 SGHNT and CDR2 YYREEE (reference sequence). CDR3 size: 14 residues. The V gene lost 0 bases and the J gene lost 1 base, with 7 bases spanning the gap. Using reference TRBV5-4 and TRBJ1-2 for the parts outside the CDR3, the full variable domain is ETGVTQSPTHLIKTRGQQVTLRCSSQSGHNTVSWYQQALGQGPQFIFQYYREEENGRGNFPPRFSGLQFPNYSSELNVNALELDDSALYLCASSLDTGNYGYTFGSGTRLTVV.